There are a few counts of the clone carrying this T cell receptor (beta chain). The CDR3 length is 13 residues. CDR1 and CDR2 from the germline V gene are MGHRA and YSYEKL. Trimming stripped 0 bases from V and 3 bases from J, with 6 bases between. TCRdb's copy holds only in-frame clones and misses some; the assay was immunoSEQ multiplex PCR. The sample records over 150,000 clones, 84% being singletons. The data stem from a study of blood T cell repertoires in COVID-19. Study details: COVID-19 samples from acute and convalescent phases originated in the United States, Italy and Spain.

The sequencing sample was made of peripheral blood. The sequence was obtained from a man aged 18 to 30 with active or convalescent COVID-19. The chain couples TRBV4-1 to TRBJ2-7; D unresolved. The chain's CDR3 is CASSQERSYEQYF. The CDR3 DNA sequence: TGCGCCAGCAGCCAAGAAAGGAGCTACGAGCAGTACTTC.